The rows below give T cell receptor beta chains drawn from one sample of a study of shared clonotypes between healthy human individuals. This table comes from immunoSEQ multiplex PCR, and its TCRdb copy is limited to in-frame clones, with some not included. The sample yields 730,000 or so clones, approximately 75% seen once. Sequenced input: memory CD4+ T cells sorted from blood. The receptor set was obtained from a woman aged 25-40 years in good health. Each CDR3 is given with its conserved first and last residue. A D gene is named only where the DNA matches it firmly. Not every row has a clone size; where given, it reads once, few, many or a size class.

D gene: TRBD2; clone size: NA; CDR3 length: 18; J gene: TRBJ2-7; V gene: TRBV28; CDR3 DNA: TGTGCCAGCAGTTTCAGGACTAGCGGGAGGTCCGCCGGATCCGAGCAGTACTTC; CDR3 protein: CASSFRTSGRSAGSEQYF
D gene: TRBD2; clone size: NA; CDR3 length: 17; J gene: TRBJ2-7; V gene: TRBV2; CDR3 DNA: TGTGCCAGCAGTGAATTAGCGGGTCTAGCGGGCGCCTACGAGCAGTACTTC; CDR3 protein: CASSELAGLAGAYEQYF
D gene: NA; clone size: NA; CDR3 length: 14; J gene: TRBJ2-1; V gene: TRBV18; CDR3 DNA: TGTGCCAGCTCACCAGGGTTATCCTACAATGAGCAGTTCTTC; CDR3 protein: CASSPGLSYNEQFF
D gene: NA; clone size: NA; CDR3 length: 16; J gene: TRBJ1-2; V gene: TRBV28; CDR3 DNA: TGTGCCAGCAGTTCCCCCAGCGGACCGTCTAACTATGGCTACACCTTC; CDR3 protein: CASSSPSGPSNYGYTF
D gene: NA; clone size: once; CDR3 length: 15; J gene: TRBJ2-5; V gene: TRBV28; CDR3 DNA: TGTGCCAGCAGTTTCGACGGGAGAGGGGTAGAGACCCAGTACTTC; CDR3 protein: CASSFDGRGVETQYF
D gene: NA; clone size: NA; CDR3 length: 12; J gene: TRBJ1-2; V gene: TRBV7-3; CDR3 DNA: TGTGCCAGCAGCTTGAACTGGAGGGGCTACACCTTC; CDR3 protein: CASSLNWRGYTF
D gene: NA; clone size: few; CDR3 length: 14; J gene: TRBJ2-7; V gene: TRBV9; CDR3 DNA: TGTGCCAGCAGCGTAGATTTGGAGGGCTACGAGCAGTACTTC; CDR3 protein: CASSVDLEGYEQYF
D gene: NA; clone size: NA; CDR3 length: 16; J gene: TRBJ2-6; V gene: TRBV27; CDR3 DNA: TGTGCCAGCTTAATACGACTAGTCTCTGGGGCCAACGTCCTGACTTTC; CDR3 protein: CASLIRLVSGANVLTF
D gene: TRBD1; clone size: NA; CDR3 length: 12; J gene: TRBJ2-7; V gene: TRBV10-2; CDR3 DNA: TGCGCCAGCACAGACAGGGGCTACGAGCAGTACTTC; CDR3 protein: CASTDRGYEQYF
D gene: NA; clone size: NA; CDR3 length: 11; J gene: TRBJ2-7; V gene: TRBV25-1; CDR3 DNA: TGTGCCAGCAGTGAAAATCACGAGCAGTACTTC; CDR3 protein: CASSENHEQYF
D gene: NA; clone size: NA; CDR3 length: 17; J gene: TRBJ2-7; V gene: TRBV28; CDR3 DNA: TGTGCCAGCAGTTCCTCGGGCGGTGGGGGGCCCCACTACGAGCAGTACTTC; CDR3 protein: CASSSSGGGGPHYEQYF
D gene: NA; clone size: NA; CDR3 length: 15; J gene: TRBJ2-3; V gene: TRBV4-1; CDR3 DNA: TGCGCCAGCAGCCAAGATCCCGCCGGGGCAGATACGCAGTATTTT; CDR3 protein: CASSQDPAGADTQYF
D gene: NA; clone size: once; CDR3 length: 12; J gene: TRBJ2-5; V gene: TRBV7-2; CDR3 DNA: TGTGCCAGCAGCTTCCAGCGGGAGACCCAGTACTTC; CDR3 protein: CASSFQRETQYF
D gene: NA; clone size: NA; CDR3 length: 10; J gene: TRBJ2-7; V gene: TRBV27; CDR3 DNA: TGTGCCAGGGCTCCGGGACAAAGGCACTTC; CDR3 protein: CARAPGQRHF
D gene: TRBD2; clone size: NA; CDR3 length: 16; J gene: TRBJ2-5; V gene: TRBV4-2; CDR3 DNA: TGTGCCAGCAGCCAAATGAGCGGGAGTGATGGTGAGACCCAGTACTTC; CDR3 protein: CASSQMSGSDGETQYF
D gene: TRBD1; clone size: NA; CDR3 length: 16; J gene: TRBJ1-5; V gene: TRBV19; CDR3 DNA: TGTGCCAGTAGTACCGCCGGGACAGGGGTTCATCAGCCCCAGCATTTT; CDR3 protein: CASSTAGTGVHQPQHF
D gene: NA; clone size: NA; CDR3 length: 15; J gene: TRBJ2-7; V gene: TRBV27; CDR3 DNA: TGTGCCAGCAGTTATGGCGGCAGCACCTATTACGAGCAGTACTTC; CDR3 protein: CASSYGGSTYYEQYF
D gene: NA; clone size: many; CDR3 length: 14; J gene: TRBJ1-4; V gene: TRBV30; CDR3 DNA: TGTGCCTGGAGTGAGGACAGCGTCAGGGAAAAACTGTTTTTT; CDR3 protein: CAWSEDSVREKLFF
D gene: NA; clone size: NA; CDR3 length: 14; J gene: TRBJ2-3; V gene: TRBV5-1; CDR3 DNA: TGCGCCAGCAGCTTGGGGGGAGGCACAGATACGCAGTATTTT; CDR3 protein: CASSLGGGTDTQYF
D gene: NA; clone size: NA; CDR3 length: 13; J gene: TRBJ1-1; V gene: TRBV7-9; CDR3 DNA: TGTGCCAGCAGCTTAGGAGGGCTCACTGAAGCTTTCTTT; CDR3 protein: CASSLGGLTEAFF